Here is one T cell receptor (beta chain) with its context. These data come from a study of blood T cell repertoires in COVID-19. Study-wide context: Samples taken during acute and convalescent COVID-19 were collected in the United States, Italy and Spain.

Methods used by the authors: Counts of nucleated cells, estimated from reference gene primer amplification, were obtained. Clones were read by immunoSEQ multiplex PCR, and TCRdb kept only the in-frame ones, dropping some. V, J and clone size reflect that table, while D and trimming were determined from the DNA. The sample includes 79,000 or so clones, more than 75% of them seen just once. Patients in Seattle were enrolled during active infection, then followed longitudinally. Germline CDR1 is SGHRS and CDR2 is YFSETQ. This CDR3 spans 14 amino acids. Trimming removed 0 bases at V and 4 bases at J, with 7 bases between.

The TCR originated in a man aged 55-75 years with COVID-19, enrolled during active disease. The chain carries TRBV5-1 and TRBJ2-2, with D perhaps matching TRBD1 (5 bases). Sequencing was carried out using peripheral blood. The DNA of the CDR3 is TGCGCCAGCAGCTTGGAGACAGCCACCGGGGAGCTGTTTTTT. Translating it yields CASSLETATGELFF.